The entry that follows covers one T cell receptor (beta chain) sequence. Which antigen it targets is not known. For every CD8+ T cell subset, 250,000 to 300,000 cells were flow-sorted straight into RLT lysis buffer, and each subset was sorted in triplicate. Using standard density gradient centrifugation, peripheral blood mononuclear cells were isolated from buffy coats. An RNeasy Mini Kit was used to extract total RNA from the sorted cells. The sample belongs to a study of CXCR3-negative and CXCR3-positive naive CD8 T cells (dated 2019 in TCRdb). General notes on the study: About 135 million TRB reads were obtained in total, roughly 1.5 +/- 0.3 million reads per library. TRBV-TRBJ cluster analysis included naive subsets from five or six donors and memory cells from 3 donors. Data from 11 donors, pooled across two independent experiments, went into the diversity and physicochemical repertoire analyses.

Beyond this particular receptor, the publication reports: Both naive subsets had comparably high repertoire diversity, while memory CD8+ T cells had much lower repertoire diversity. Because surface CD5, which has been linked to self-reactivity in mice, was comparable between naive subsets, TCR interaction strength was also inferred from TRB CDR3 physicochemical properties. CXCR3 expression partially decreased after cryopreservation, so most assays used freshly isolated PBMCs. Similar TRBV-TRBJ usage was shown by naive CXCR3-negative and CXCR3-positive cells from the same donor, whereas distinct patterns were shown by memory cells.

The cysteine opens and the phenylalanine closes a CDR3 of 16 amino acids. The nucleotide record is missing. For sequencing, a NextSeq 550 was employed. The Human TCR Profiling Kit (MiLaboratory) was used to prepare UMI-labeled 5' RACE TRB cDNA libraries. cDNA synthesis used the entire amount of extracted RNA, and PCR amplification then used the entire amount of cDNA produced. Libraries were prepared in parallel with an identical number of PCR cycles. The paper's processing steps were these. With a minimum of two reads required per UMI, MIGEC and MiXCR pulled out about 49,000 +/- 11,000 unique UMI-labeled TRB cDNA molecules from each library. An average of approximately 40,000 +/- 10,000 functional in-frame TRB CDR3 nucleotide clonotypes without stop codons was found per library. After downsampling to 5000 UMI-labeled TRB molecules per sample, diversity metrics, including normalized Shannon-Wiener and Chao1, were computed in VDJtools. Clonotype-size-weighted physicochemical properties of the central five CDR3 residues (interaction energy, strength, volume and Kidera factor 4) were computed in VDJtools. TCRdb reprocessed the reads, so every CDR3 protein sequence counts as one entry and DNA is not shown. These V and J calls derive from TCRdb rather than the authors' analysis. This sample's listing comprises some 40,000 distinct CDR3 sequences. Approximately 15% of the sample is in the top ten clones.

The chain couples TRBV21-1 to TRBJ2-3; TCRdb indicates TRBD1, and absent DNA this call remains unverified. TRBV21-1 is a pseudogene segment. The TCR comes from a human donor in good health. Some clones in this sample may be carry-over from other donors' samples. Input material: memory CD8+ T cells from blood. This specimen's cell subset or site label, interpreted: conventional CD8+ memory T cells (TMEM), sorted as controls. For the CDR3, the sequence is CASSKVGTPSTDTQYF.